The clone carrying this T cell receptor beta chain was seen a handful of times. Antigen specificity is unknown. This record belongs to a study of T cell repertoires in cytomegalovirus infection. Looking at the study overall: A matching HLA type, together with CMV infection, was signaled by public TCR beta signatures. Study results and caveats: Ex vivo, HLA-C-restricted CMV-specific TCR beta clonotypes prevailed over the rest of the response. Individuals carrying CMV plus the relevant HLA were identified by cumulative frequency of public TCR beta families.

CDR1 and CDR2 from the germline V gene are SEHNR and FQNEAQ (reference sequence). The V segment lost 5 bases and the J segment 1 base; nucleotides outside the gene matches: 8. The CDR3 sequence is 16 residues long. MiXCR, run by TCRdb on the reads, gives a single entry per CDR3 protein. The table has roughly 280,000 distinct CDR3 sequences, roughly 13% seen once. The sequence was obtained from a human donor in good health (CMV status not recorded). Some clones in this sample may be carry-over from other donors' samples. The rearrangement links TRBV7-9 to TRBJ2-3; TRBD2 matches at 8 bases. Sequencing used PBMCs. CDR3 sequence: CASSKGISGGTDTQYF. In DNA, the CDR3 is TGTGCCAGCAGCAAGGGGATTAGCGGGGGCACAGATACGCAGTATTTT. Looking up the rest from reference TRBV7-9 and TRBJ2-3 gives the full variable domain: DTGVSQNPRHKITKRGQNVTFRCDPISEHNRLYWYRQTLGQGPEFLTYFQNEAQLEKSRLLSDRFSAERPKGSFSTLEIQRTEQGDSAMYLCASSKGISGGTDTQYFGPGTRLTVL.